Presented here are 18 T cell receptor beta chains from one specimen sequenced in a study of early T cells in non-severe SARS-CoV-2 infection. Via MiXCR, TCRdb re-called the 5' RACE reads, giving one row per CDR3 protein. This table holds more than 85,000 distinct CDR3 sequences, 16% found once. The material sequenced was whole blood. All receptors come from an adult who was a healthcare worker with PCR-confirmed SARS-CoV-2 infection or an uninfected control (not recorded which).

The chain is built from TRBV19 and TRBJ2-1, with 13 nucleotides matching TRBD2. The J segment lost 5 bases and the V segment lost 1 base, leaving 5 bases of the junction unmatched. Germline V gene lookup returns CDR1 LNHDA and CDR2 SQIVND (reference sequence). The CDR3 loop spans 17 amino acids. Here the CDR3 reads CASSIASTSGGNNEQFF. The CDR3, as DNA: TGTGCCAGTAGTATAGCCTCGACTAGCGGGGGGAACAATGAGCAGTTCTTC.

The chain combines TRBV28 with TRBJ1-5; unclear D gene. Trimming cost V 0 bases and J 6 bases, with 3 bases left between them. Germline values: CDR1 MDHEN, CDR2 SYDVKM. The CDR3 totals 12 residues. CDR3 protein: CASSLWGQPQHF. The CDR3 nucleotides are TGTGCCAGCAGTTTATGGGGTCAGCCCCAGCATTTT.

This clonotype occurred a few times. The genes are TRBV27 and TRBJ1-4; D is uncertain. The CDR3 is made up of 13 amino acids. V lost 2 bases, J lost 6 bases, and 7 bases lay in between. CDR1 is MNHEY and CDR2 is SMNVEV in the germline V gene (reference sequence). The CDR3 reads CASSLHGDEKLFF. CDR3 coding DNA: TGTGCCAGCAGTTTACATGGGGATGAAAAACTGTTTTTT.

This clonotype was detected only a few times. The CDR3 DNA follows: TGCAGTGCTCCCGGGTCAGAAAGAACCGGGGAGCTGTTTTTT. Its translation: CSAPGSERTGELFF. The rearrangement joins TRBV20-1 to TRBJ2-2; D is uncertain. CDR1 is DFQATT and CDR2 is SNEGSKA in the germline V gene (reference sequence). V lost 5 bases, J lost 5 bases, and 15 bases lay in between. The CDR3 covers 14 residues.

This chain uses TRBV7-9 with TRBJ2-6; D may be TRBD1 (6 bases). CDR1 and CDR2 (germline): SEHNR, FQNEAQ (reference sequence). Trimming stripped 0 bases from V and 0 bases from J, with 9 bases between. The CDR3 length is 17 residues. CDR3 nucleotide sequence: TGTGCCAGCAGCTTAGCGGGACAACTCTCTGGGGCCAACGTCCTGACTTTC. Its protein product is CASSLAGQLSGANVLTF.

V is TRBV20-1 and J is TRBJ1-2; 10 bases line up with TRBD1. The length of the CDR3 is 15 residues. Per germline, CDR1 DFQATT and CDR2 SNEGSKA (reference sequence). The V gene end was trimmed by 4 bases and the J gene end by 2 bases; junction bases not matched to a gene: 7. The CDR3, as DNA: TGCAGTGCTATCGGACAGGGGGAATCCAACTATGGCTACACCTTC. Its protein is CSAIGQGESNYGYTF.

This clonotype was seen a few times. The J gene is TRBJ1-2, the V gene TRBV20-1; D possibly corresponds to TRBD1 (5 bases). Germline CDR1 DFQATT, CDR2 SNEGSKA (reference sequence). The V end was cut by 5 bases, the J end by 8 bases, with 21 bases between. This CDR3 comprises 14 residues. This CDR3 reads CSARGGLVIEGYTF. CDR3 DNA: TGCAGTGCTCGGGGGGGACTGGTGATTGAGGGCTACACCTTC.

This clonotype is termed medium-sized. The V call is TRBV7-2, the J call TRBJ2-7; 11 bases fit TRBD1. The CDR3 is made up of 18 amino acids. Looked up from germline, CDR1 is SGHTA and CDR2 is FQGNSA. J gave up 2 bases and V 4 bases, and 13 bases lay outside the gene matches. The CDR3 sequence is CASSSSRNLDRGPYEQYF. DNA for the CDR3: TGTGCCAGCAGCTCCTCGCGCAATCTGGACAGGGGGCCCTACGAGCAGTACTTC.

This clonotype was seen only once. V and J are TRBV20-1 and TRBJ1-3; tentatively, D is TRBD1 (6 bases). V shed 4 bases and J shed 0 bases, with 7 bases lying between them. Germline assignment: CDR1 DFQATT and CDR2 SNEGSKA (reference sequence). This CDR3 is 13 amino acids long. CDR3: CSAIRGSGNTIYF. The DNA for the CDR3 is TGCAGTGCTATCAGGGGCTCTGGAAACACCATATATTTT.

This clonotype was picked up a small number of times. This chain joins TRBV29-1 and TRBJ2-7; D uncertain. Trimming took 0 bases from V and 2 from J, leaving 14 bases between them. The CDR3 is 15 residues long. Germline lookup yields CDR1 SQVTM and CDR2 ANQGSEA. In DNA, the CDR3 is TGCAGCGTTGAAGATCAGGCGGCGTACCCCTACGAGCAGTACTTC. Encoded protein: CSVEDQAAYPYEQYF.

The V and J genes are TRBV5-1 and TRBJ1-2; TRBD1 agrees at 11 bases. The CDR3 sequence is 15 residues long. The trim removed 5 bases at V and 4 bases at J, leaving 7 bases unmatched. Germline V gene data show CDR1 as SGHRS and CDR2 as YFSETQ. The CDR3 loop reads CASSSDRGQIYGYTF. As DNA, the CDR3 is TGCGCCAGCAGTTCGGACAGGGGGCAGATCTATGGCTACACCTTC.

This chain connects TRBV30 to TRBJ1-1; D is ambiguous. Trimming pared 2 bases from V and 0 bases from J, leaving 7 bases between. The CDR3 covers 13 residues. Looked up from germline, CDR1 is GTSNPN and CDR2 is SVGIG (reference sequence). CDR3 sequence reads: CAWSILLNTEAFF. CDR3 DNA: TGTGCCTGGAGTATACTTCTGAACACTGAAGCTTTCTTT. Using reference TRBV30 and TRBJ1-1 for the parts outside the CDR3, the full variable domain is SQTIHQWPATLVQPVGSPLSLECTVEGTSNPNLYWYRQAAGRGLQLLFYSVGIGQISSEVPQNLSASRPQDRQFILSSKKLLLSDSGFYLCAWSILLNTEAFFGQGTRLTVV.

This clonotype was observed many times. This chain links TRBV20-1 with TRBJ2-5, with D unresolved. V was shortened by 1 base and J by 5 bases, with 8 bases between the two germline ends. Germline CDR1 DFQATT, CDR2 SNEGSKA (reference sequence). The CDR3 has 12 residues. DNA for the CDR3: TGCAGTGCTAGAGCGATGGGTGAGACCCAGTACTTC. The encoded protein is CSARAMGETQYF.

This clonotype appeared a few times. CDR3 in amino acids: CASSFGVNEQFF. The DNA of the CDR3 is TGTGCCAGCAGTTTTGGGGTCAATGAGCAGTTCTTC. The chain joins TRBV12-3 or TRBV12-4 to TRBJ2-1; no reliable D call. This CDR3 spans 12 amino acids. Trimming stripped 3 bases from V and 6 bases from J, with 6 bases between.

The CDR3 region is CSAIRGTSEKNEQFF. CDR3 in DNA: TGCAGTGCCATCAGGGGGACTAGCGAGAAAAATGAGCAGTTCTTC. This chain uses TRBV20-1 with TRBJ2-1; TRBD2 agrees at 10 bases. Losses at the gene ends were 6 bases for V and 7 bases for J; bases not matched to a gene: 12. CDR3 length: 15 amino acids. Germline V gene lookup returns CDR1 DFQATT and CDR2 SNEGSKA (reference sequence).

V usage is TRBV5-4 and J usage is TRBJ2-2, with D perhaps matching TRBD1 (6 bases). This CDR3 region has 14 residues. CDR1 is SGHNT and CDR2 is YYREEE in the germline V gene (reference sequence). V lost 4 bases and J lost 1, with 8 bases in between. The CDR3 loop is CASSRGQNTGELFF. The CDR3 bases are TGTGCCAGCAGCAGGGGACAGAACACCGGGGAGCTGTTTTTT.

The chain combines TRBV28 with TRBJ1-2, with a possible D match to TRBD1 (6 bases). Trimming took 6 bases from V and 4 from J, leaving 21 bases between them. The CDR3 is made up of 16 amino acids. Germline V gives CDR1 MDHEN, CDR2 SYDVKM. This chain's CDR3 is CASSPAVGGQAYGYTF. The CDR3 DNA reads as TGTGCCAGCAGCCCGGCCGTGGGGGGGCAGGCCTATGGCTACACCTTC.

This clonotype appeared a few times. This chain uses TRBV5-1 with TRBJ2-3; D gene uncertain. CDR3 length: 15 residues. Germline-derived CDR1 and CDR2 are SGHRS and YFSETQ. V lost 4 bases and J lost 1, with 13 bases in between. CDR3 sequence reads: CASSPPDVGTDTQYF. The DNA for the CDR3 is TGCGCCAGCAGCCCCCCAGATGTTGGCACAGATACGCAGTATTTT.